This T cell receptor beta chain was profiled in a study of blood T cells in healthy people across ages. Broader study findings: Naive T cell percentage showed a strong correlation with the diversity of TCR beta. Nothing was known about donor CMV status, and this possibly confounded expanded clonotype changes. Both naive CD4+ cell counts and diversity were greater in long-lived donors than in aged donors. Among T cells, TCR beta diversity per million cells dropped roughly linearly as age rose.

Sample-barcoded 5' priming and a J-beta primer mix drove a second PCR of about 6 to 12 cycles. Each CDR3 protein gets one entry after TCRdb re-called the 5' RACE reads with MiXCR. The repertoire holds approximately 2,000,000 distinct CDR3 sequences, with around 42% as singletons. With respect to this clonotype: Its target is not known.

Trimming left V 0 bases short and J 2 bases short, with 11 bases between. Germline V lookup: CDR1 MGHRA, CDR2 YSYEKL. The CDR3 has 15 residues. The sequencing sample was made of blood. The receptor was isolated from a human donor in good health. The chain couples TRBV4-1 to TRBJ2-7, with D perhaps TRBD1 (5 bases). The CDR3 DNA sequence: TGCGCCAGCAGCCAAGATGGAAAAGGGGCCTACGAGCAGTACTTC. Protein: CASSQDGKGAYEQYF.